The next 20 T cell receptor beta chains were all read from a single sample in a study of spatial heterogeneity in lung cancer. Study-wide results and caveats: Higher tumor mutation counts went along with higher counts of expanded intratumoral alpha and beta TCRs.

TCRdb reanalysed the 5' RACE reads using MiXCR and keeps one entry per CDR3 protein. The data show 9,500 to 10,000 distinct CDR3 sequences, under 70% seen once. This sample's time point: sample taken at primary tumor resection. For these receptors, no antigen is known. This specimen was lung tumor tissue, taken at surgery. All receptors derive from a female donor with early-stage non-small cell lung cancer.

This chain joins TRBV19 and TRBJ1-6; D remains ambiguous. There are 14 residues in the CDR3. Per the germline V gene, CDR1 is LNHDA and CDR2 is SQIVND (reference sequence). Trimming removed 3 bases at V and 7 bases at J, with 10 bases between. CDR3 nucleotides: TGTGCCAGTAGTATCCCGGGAAGAAATTCACCCCTCCACTTT. Residues: CASSIPGRNSPLHF.

This clonotype was seen more than once but under ten times. V and J are TRBV3-1 and TRBJ2-1; 8 bases map to TRBD2. Germline V gene sequence: CDR1 LGHDT, CDR2 YNNKEL (reference sequence). The CDR3 sequence is 13 residues long. The V segment lost 4 bases and the J segment 8 bases; nucleotides outside the gene matches: 4. The CDR3 here is CASSRGTRYEQFF. As DNA, the CDR3 is TGTGCCAGCAGCCGCGGGACTAGGTATGAGCAGTTCTTC.

This chain joins TRBV9 and TRBJ2-3; D possibly corresponds to TRBD2 (8 bases). CDR3 length equals 16 residues. V gave up 7 bases and J gave up 2 bases, with 20 bases separating them. In germline, CDR1 is SGDLS, CDR2 YYNGEE. The CDR3 nucleotides read TGTGCCAGCTCTCGGGCGGGGGGACAGAACACAGATACGCAGTATTTT. It encodes CASSRAGGQNTDTQYF.

This clonotype showed up just once. The CDR3 protein is CASSEWGTRETQYF. The DNA for the CDR3 is TGTGCCAGCAGTGAATGGGGGACAAGAGAGACCCAGTACTTC. This rearrangement joins TRBV6-1 to TRBJ2-5; D is possibly TRBD1 (6 bases). Trimming took off 2 bases at V and 4 bases at J, with 11 bases between the two ends. The CDR3 consists of 14 residues. The germline V gene has CDR1 MNHNS and CDR2 SASEGT.

This chain's CDR3 is CASSRGTSQGDTQYF. As DNA, the CDR3 is TGTGCCAGCAGTCGGGGGACTTCCCAGGGGGATACGCAGTATTTT. The chain is built from TRBV6-2 or TRBV6-3 and TRBJ2-3, with D perhaps being TRBD1 or TRBD2 (6 bases each). The CDR3 has 15 amino acids. V lost 5 bases, J lost 6 bases, and 18 bases lay in between. Germline V lookup: CDR1 MNHEY, CDR2 SVGEGT.

This clonotype was detected a few times. The genes are TRBV6-5 and TRBJ2-7, with D tentatively TRBD2 (6 bases). The CDR3 consists of 14 residues. Between the trimmed V and J ends, which lost 8 bases and 6 bases, there was a span of 20 bases. Germline loops: CDR1 MNHEY, CDR2 SVGAGI. Here the CDR3 DNA reads TGTGCCAGCTACTCACAGGCGGGGAGACGCGAGCAGTACTTC. Its translation: CASYSQAGRREQYF.

This chain links TRBV6-5 with TRBJ1-2; D is unclear. CDR1 MNHEY and CDR2 SVGAGI come from the germline V gene. V shed 10 bases and J shed 4 bases, with 19 bases lying between them. The CDR3 extends over 14 amino acids. The CDR3 DNA reads as TGTGCCACTTCACCCCTCCGCGGGTCCTATGGCTACACCTTC. It yields the protein CATSPLRGSYGYTF.

On this clonotype: As the CDR3 is not closed by the conserved phenylalanine or tryptophan, this likely results from a read error. The chain is built from TRBV10-3 and TRBJ2-5, with TRBD1 matching over 7 bases. CDR3 length: 16 residues. V shed 4 bases and J 1 base; nucleotides not matched to a gene: 9. Germline V CDR1 and CDR2: ENHRY, SYGVKD. CDR3 nucleotide sequence: TGTGCCATCAGTGCAGGAGACAGGGTAATCCAAGAGACCCAGTACCTC. Its protein product is CAISAGDRVIQETQYL.

This clonotype has just a few counts. The chain uses TRBV27 and TRBJ1-5; TRBD1 aligns across 8 bases. This CDR3 is built from 15 residues. Germline trimming cut 1 base from V and 4 bases from J; bases unmatched to any gene: 3. Germline V CDR1 and CDR2: MNHEY, SMNVEV (reference sequence). The CDR3, as DNA: TGTGCCAGCAGTTTATACAGGGGGGTAAATCAGCCCCAGCATTTT. Amino acid sequence: CASSLYRGVNQPQHF.

In this sample, this clonotype turned up a few times. The rearrangement uses TRBV20-1 and TRBJ1-3; 8 bases map to TRBD1. The CDR3 totals 14 residues. Germline V gives CDR1 DFQATT, CDR2 SNEGSKA (reference sequence). With 3 bases clipped from V and 0 bases from J, the junction kept 1 base outside the gene matches. The CDR3 sequence: CSASDRGSGNTIYF. Written as DNA, the CDR3 is TGCAGTGCTAGTGACAGGGGCTCTGGAAACACCATATATTTT.

This clonotype was seen only a few times. The CDR3 DNA follows: TGTGCCATCAGAGACACAGGGGTTTATAATTCACCCCTCCACTTT. Residues: CAIRDTGVYNSPLHF. The chain joins TRBV10-3 to TRBJ1-6, with TRBD1 matching over 7 bases. Germline CDR1 ENHRY, CDR2 SYGVKD. The ends lost 6 bases at V and 4 bases at J; junction bases unmatched: 6. The CDR3 is made up of 15 amino acids.

In this sample, this clonotype turned up a few times. This chain links TRBV10-3 with TRBJ1-1; D not resolved. Between the trimmed V and J ends, which lost 6 bases and 1 base, there was a span of 6 bases. The CDR3 has 12 amino acids. Per germline, CDR1 ENHRY and CDR2 SYGVKD. As DNA, the CDR3 is TGTGCCATCAGGACGGAGAACACTGAAGCTTTCTTT. The encoded protein is CAIRTENTEAFF.

The chain links TRBV20-1 to TRBJ2-7; 7 bases line up with TRBD1. Germline CDR1 is DFQATT and CDR2 is SNEGSKA (reference sequence). The junction had 3 bases not matched to a gene; V was cut back by 8 bases and J by 2 bases. The CDR3 has 11 residues. The CDR3 protein is CSPTGAYEQYF. CDR3 in DNA: TGCAGTCCAACAGGGGCCTACGAGCAGTACTTC.

This clonotype was seen a handful of times. The rearrangement links TRBV20-1 to TRBJ2-4; 9 bases agree with TRBD1. The CDR3 has 13 residues. The germline gives CDR1 DFQATT, CDR2 SNEGSKA (reference sequence). V was clipped by 5 bases and J by 5 bases; unmatched bases: 4. The CDR3 bases are TGCAGTGCTCAGGACAGGGGCCAAAACATTCAGTACTTC. It translates to CSAQDRGQNIQYF.

This clonotype ranks as medium-sized. The chain has TRBV7-2 and TRBJ2-3, with TRBD1 identical over 7 bases. Germline-derived CDR1 and CDR2 are SGHTA and FQGNSA. The length of the CDR3 is 15 residues. Germline trimming cut 5 bases from V and 4 bases from J; bases unmatched to any gene: 9. The CDR3 DNA sequence: TGTGCCAGCAGCACCCGACAGGGATTCGCAGATACGCAGTATTTT. It is translated as CASSTRQGFADTQYF.

In DNA form, the CDR3 reads TGTGCCTGGAGCAGGGCTACACAAGAGACCCAGTACTTC. Encoded protein: CAWSRATQETQYF. The V and J genes are TRBV30 and TRBJ2-5, with D possibly matching TRBD1 (5 bases). The CDR3 consists of 13 residues. Trimming left V 3 bases short and J 2 bases short, with 10 bases between. Germline CDR1 and CDR2: GTSNPN and SVGIG (reference sequence).

The V call is TRBV3-1, the J call TRBJ2-7, with D maybe TRBD1 (5 bases). V lost 0 bases and J lost 7, with 19 bases in between. Per germline, CDR1 LGHDT and CDR2 YNNKEL (reference sequence). This CDR3 spans 16 amino acids. The CDR3 region has the DNA TGTGCCAGCAGCCAAGACTCCGGACACCAGATGTTTGAGCAGTACTTC. This translates into CASSQDSGHQMFEQYF.

The chain carries TRBV7-9 and TRBJ2-1; TRBD2 matches at 9 bases. CDR3 length: 13 amino acids. The V segment lost 8 bases and the J segment 9 bases; nucleotides outside the gene matches: 8. The germline V gene has CDR1 SEHNR and CDR2 FQNEAQ (reference sequence). CDR3 nucleotides: TGTGCCAGCTTGAGCGGGGGGTTTGGTGAGCAGTTCTTC. This translates into CASLSGGFGEQFF.

This chain joins TRBV5-1 and TRBJ1-2, with 9 bases identical to TRBD1. Germline values: CDR1 SGHRS, CDR2 YFSETQ. This CDR3 contains 15 residues. The ends lost 5 bases at V and 7 bases at J; junction bases unmatched: 12. This CDR3 is CASSIEPGTGSGYTF. In nucleotides, the CDR3 is TGCGCCAGCAGTATTGAACCCGGGACAGGGTCTGGCTACACCTTC.

The rearrangement uses TRBV28 and TRBJ2-2; D remains ambiguous. Germline CDR1 MDHEN, CDR2 SYDVKM. V gave up 3 bases and J gave up 6 bases, with 8 bases separating them. CDR3 size: 13 residues. The CDR3 DNA reads as TGTGCCAGCAGTTTGCTTCAGGCCGGGGAGCTGTTTTTT. This codes for CASSLLQAGELFF.